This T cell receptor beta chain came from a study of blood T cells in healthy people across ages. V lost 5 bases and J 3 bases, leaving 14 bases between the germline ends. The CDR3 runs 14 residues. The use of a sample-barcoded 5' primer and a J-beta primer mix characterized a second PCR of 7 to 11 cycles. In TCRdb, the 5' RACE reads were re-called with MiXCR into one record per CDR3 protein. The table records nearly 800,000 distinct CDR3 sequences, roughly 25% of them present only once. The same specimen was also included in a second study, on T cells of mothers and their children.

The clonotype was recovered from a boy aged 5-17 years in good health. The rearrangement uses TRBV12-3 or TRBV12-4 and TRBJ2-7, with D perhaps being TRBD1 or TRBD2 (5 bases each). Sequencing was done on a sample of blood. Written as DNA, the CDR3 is TGTGCCAGCAGTCCCGGGGCGTGGGTCTACGAGCAGTACTTC. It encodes CASSPGAWVYEQYF.